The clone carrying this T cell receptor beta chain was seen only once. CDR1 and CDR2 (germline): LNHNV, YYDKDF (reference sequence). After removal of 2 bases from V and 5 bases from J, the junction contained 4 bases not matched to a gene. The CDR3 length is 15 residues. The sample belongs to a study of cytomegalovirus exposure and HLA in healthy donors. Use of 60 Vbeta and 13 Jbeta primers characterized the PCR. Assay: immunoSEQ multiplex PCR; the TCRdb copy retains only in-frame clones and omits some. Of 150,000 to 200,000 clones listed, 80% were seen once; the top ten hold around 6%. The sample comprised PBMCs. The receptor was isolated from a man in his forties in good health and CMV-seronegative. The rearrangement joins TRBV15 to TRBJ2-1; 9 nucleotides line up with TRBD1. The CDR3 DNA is TGTGCCACCAGCAGACCGGGACAGGGAAACAATGAGCAGTTCTTC. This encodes CATSRPGQGNNEQFF.